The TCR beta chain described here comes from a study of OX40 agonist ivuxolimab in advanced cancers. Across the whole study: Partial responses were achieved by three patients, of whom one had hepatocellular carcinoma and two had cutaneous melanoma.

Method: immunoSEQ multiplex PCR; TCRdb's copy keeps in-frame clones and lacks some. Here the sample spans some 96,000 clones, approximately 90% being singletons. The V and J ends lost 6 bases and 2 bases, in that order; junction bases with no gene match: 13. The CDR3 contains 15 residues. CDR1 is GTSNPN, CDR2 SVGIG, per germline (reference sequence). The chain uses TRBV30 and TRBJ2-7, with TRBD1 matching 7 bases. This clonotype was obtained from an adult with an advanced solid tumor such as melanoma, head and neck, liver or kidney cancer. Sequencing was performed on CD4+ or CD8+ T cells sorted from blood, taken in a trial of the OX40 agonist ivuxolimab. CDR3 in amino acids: CACPRRNRGTYEQYF. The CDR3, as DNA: TGTGCCTGCCCCCGACGAAACAGGGGAACCTACGAGCAGTACTTC.